This TCR beta chain was recovered during a study of CD8+CD57+ T cells in acquired aplastic anemia. Study-wide results and caveats: Patients were compared with controls for CD8+ Simpson's diversity, and no significant difference emerged.

TCR beta VDJ and CDR3 were profiled, and genomic DNA was the template. Each CDR3 protein is one row after TCRdb ran MiXCR on the reads. The data hold some 140,000 distinct CDR3 sequences, with 40% to 45% observed a single time. This clonotype was recorded at least ten times. The antigen is undetermined. This sequence was found in a human donor in good health, serving as a control. The sequenced sample consisted of sorted CD4+, CD8+, or CD8+CD57+ T cells (not recorded which) from PBMCs.

CDR3 sequence (DNA): TGTGCCAGCAGTCCCGAGGAGGGGCGGGTTTATGGCTACACCTTC. This codes for CASSPEEGRVYGYTF. The chain carries TRBV6-1 and TRBJ1-2; TRBD1 is a possible D gene (5 bases). Trimming pared 5 bases from V and 5 bases from J, leaving 18 bases between. CDR1 and CDR2 from the germline V gene are MNHNS and SASEGT. The CDR3 extends over 15 amino acids.